The 26 T cell receptor beta chains below come from one sample, sequenced in a study of OX40 agonist ivuxolimab in advanced cancers. Method: immunoSEQ multiplex PCR; TCRdb's copy keeps in-frame clones and lacks some. The sample records 75,000 to 95,000 clones, roughly nine tenths being singletons. The sample here was CD4+ or CD8+ T cells sorted from blood, taken in a trial of the OX40 agonist ivuxolimab. These receptor sequences come from an adult with an advanced solid tumor such as melanoma, head and neck, liver or kidney cancer.

The chain links TRBV19 to TRBJ2-5; D unclear. The V and J ends lost 3 bases and 5 bases respectively, with 7 bases between them. The CDR3 has 12 amino acids. From germline, CDR1 is LNHDA and CDR2 SQIVND (reference sequence). Here the CDR3 reads CASSIPSETQYF. CDR3 DNA sequence: TGTGCCAGTAGTATCCCTTCCGAGACCCAGTACTTC. The entire variable domain, with the rest obtained from reference TRBV19 and TRBJ2-5, is as follows: DGGITQSPKYLFRKEGQNVTLSCEQNLNHDAMYWYRQDPGQGLRLIYYSQIVNDFQKGDIAEGYSVSREKKESFPLTVTSAQKNPTAFYLCASSIPSETQYFGPGTRLLVL.

The rearrangement joins TRBV5-4 to TRBJ2-4; TRBD1 agrees at 9 bases. The J segment lost 0 bases and the V segment lost 0 bases, leaving 4 bases of the junction unmatched. Germline CDR1 SGHNT, CDR2 YYREEE (reference sequence). The CDR3 covers 17 residues. The CDR3 region has the DNA TGTGCCAGCAGCTTGGCCACAGGGGGCTTAGCCAAAAACATTCAGTACTTC. This sequence encodes CASSLATGGLAKNIQYF.

The count of this clone is one. This rearrangement joins TRBV6-6 to TRBJ2-7; no reliable D call. Germline lookup yields CDR1 MNHNY and CDR2 SVGAGI (reference sequence). The V end was cut by 4 bases, the J end by 1 base, with 5 bases between. CDR3 length: 12 amino acids. CDR3 nucleotides: TGTGCCAGCAGTTCTATTTCCTACGAGCAGTACTTC. As protein: CASSSISYEQYF.

The rearrangement links TRBV30 to TRBJ1-6; D ambiguous. The V gene's germline CDR1 is GTSNPN and CDR2 SVGIG (reference sequence). The CDR3 runs to 11 residues. The V end was cut by 0 bases, the J end by 8 bases, with 2 bases between. CDR3 bases: TGTGCCTGGAGTGTGGATTCACCCCTCCACTTT. Translation gives CAWSVDSPLHF. The full variable domain, completed using reference TRBV30 and TRBJ1-6, is SQTIHQWPATLVQPVGSPLSLECTVEGTSNPNLYWYRQAAGRGLQLLFYSVGIGQISSEVPQNLSASRPQDRQFILSSKKLLLSDSGFYLCAWSVDSPLHFGNGTRLTVT.

This rearrangement joins TRBV5-1 to TRBJ1-1; TRBD1 might be the D (6 bases). The ends were cut back, 2 bases at V and 1 base at J, with 12 bases in the middle. CDR3 length: 15 residues. Germline-derived CDR1 and CDR2 are SGHRS and YFSETQ. CDR3 coding DNA: TGCGCCAGCAGCTTCAGTGGGGGCCAGAACACTGAAGCTTTCTTT. Its protein product is CASSFSGGQNTEAFF.

The chain has TRBV21-1 and TRBJ2-5. TRBV21-1 is deemed a pseudogene. This CDR3 contains 15 residues. The DNA of the CDR3 is TGTGCCAGCAGCCGCCACGCGGACCGGCAAGAGACCCAGTACTTC. Its protein is CASSRHADRQETQYF.

There are a few counts of this clone. This rearrangement joins TRBV7-2 to TRBJ2-7; weak D call: TRBD1 (6 bases). The germline V gene has CDR1 SGHTA and CDR2 FQGNSA. The V end lost 5 bases, the J end lost 9 bases, and 20 bases lay between the germline ends. This CDR3 spans 14 amino acids. Here the CDR3 DNA reads TGTGCCAGCAGCCAGACGGGGTCAGGGGTGAGGCAGTACTTC. Amino acids: CASSQTGSGVRQYF. Full variable domain (missing parts from reference TRBV7-2 and TRBJ2-7): GAGVSQSPSNKVTEKGKDVELRCDPISGHTALYWYRQSLGQGLEFLIYFQGNSAPDKSGLPSDRFSAERTGGSVSTLTIQRTQQEDSAVYLCASSQTGSGVRQYFGPGTRLTVT.

This clone appeared a single time. This chain joins TRBV5-1 and TRBJ2-1; 7 positions match TRBD1. Germline V gene sequence: CDR1 SGHRS, CDR2 YFSETQ. V trimming: 3 bases; J trimming: 4 bases; junction bases outside the gene matches: 4. CDR3 length: 14 amino acids. The CDR3 spells CASSSQTGYNEQFF. The CDR3, as DNA: TGCGCCAGCAGCTCTCAGACAGGGTACAATGAGCAGTTCTTC.

The genes are TRBV5-4 and TRBJ2-7; the match to TRBD2 covers 8 bases. CDR3 length equals 17 residues. Germline assignment: CDR1 SGHNT and CDR2 YYREEE (reference sequence). V lost 3 bases and J lost 6; bases outside the gene matches: 17. CDR3 protein: CASSSGGFGGVIGEQYF. CDR3 bases: TGTGCCAGCAGCTCAGGAGGGTTCGGGGGGGTCATTGGCGAGCAGTACTTC.

The chain couples TRBV6-5 to TRBJ1-2, with a weak D call TRBD1 (6 bases). This CDR3 contains 15 residues. V gave up 0 bases and J gave up 7 bases, with 15 bases separating them. The V gene's germline CDR1 is MNHEY and CDR2 SVGAGI. The CDR3 region is CASSYSKGDFSGYTF. The CDR3 bases are TGTGCCAGCAGTTACTCGAAGGGGGATTTTTCTGGCTACACCTTC.

V gene TRBV29-1 combines with J gene TRBJ1-2; 7 bases match TRBD1. Germline V gene lookup returns CDR1 SQVTM and CDR2 ANQGSEA. This CDR3 has 15 residues. Unmatched junction bases numbered 14, after V lost 7 bases and J lost 3 bases. CDR3 sequence: CSALTPVGGDYGYTF. The CDR3 DNA is TGCAGCGCTCTGACCCCCGTAGGGGGCGACTATGGCTACACCTTC. Complete variable domain (other parts from reference TRBV29-1 and TRBJ1-2): SAVISQKPSRDICQRGTSLTIQCQVDSQVTMMFWYRQQPGQSLTLIATANQGSEATYESGFVIDKFPISRPNLTFSTLTVSNMSPEDSSIYLCSALTPVGGDYGYTFGSGTRLTVV.

V and J are TRBV29-1 and TRBJ1-1, with D possibly TRBD1 on 5 matching bases. Trimming took 3 bases from V and 5 from J, leaving 10 bases between them. Germline CDR1 and CDR2: SQVTM and ANQGSEA. CDR3 length equals 12 residues. CDR3 bases: TGCAGCGTTGACAGGGCAGGGACTGAAGCTTTCTTT. Translation: CSVDRAGTEAFF.

CDR3 bases: TGTGCCAGCAGTGGGGGGACAGGAGGGGCCCTTGGCTTGTTTTTT. Its translation is CASSGGTGGALGLFF. The chain employs TRBV6-1 and TRBJ1-4; 8 positions match TRBD1. The V gene end was trimmed by 4 bases and the J gene end by 15 bases; junction bases not matched to a gene: 16. CDR3 size: 15 residues. Germline lookup yields CDR1 MNHNS and CDR2 SASEGT.

CDR3 protein: CASREQGAGELFF. CDR3 DNA: TGTGCCAGCAGGGAACAGGGCGCCGGGGAGCTGTTTTTT. The rearrangement links TRBV2 to TRBJ2-2; D perhaps matches TRBD1 (6 bases). V was pared by 6 bases and J by 6 bases, with 11 bases between. Germline CDR1 reads SNHLY; CDR2 reads FYNNEI. The CDR3 runs to 13 residues.

This chain joins TRBV30 and TRBJ2-7; possible D gene TRBD2, 5 bases. Germline loops: CDR1 GTSNPN, CDR2 SVGIG (reference sequence). The V gene lost 3 bases and the J gene lost 5 bases, with 11 bases spanning the gap. The CDR3 has 12 residues. The CDR3 region has the DNA TGTGCCTGGAGCCCCGGGGTCGACGAGCAGTACTTC. It specifies CAWSPGVDEQYF.

This clone was detected only once. The gene calls are TRBV5-1 and TRBJ2-5; no clear D. The CDR3 is made up of 13 amino acids. The germline V and J ends were trimmed by 5 bases and 2 bases, with 10 bases remaining between them. Germline V gene lookup returns CDR1 SGHRS and CDR2 YFSETQ. In nucleotides, the CDR3 is TGCGCCAGCAGTATGACGGAACAAGAGACCCAGTACTTC. Protein product: CASSMTEQETQYF.

V gene TRBV18 combines with J gene TRBJ2-7; possible D gene TRBD2, 5 bases. The CDR3 spans 16 residues. Deletions cut 0 bases from V and 1 base from J, with 13 bases between. Germline CDR1 is KGHSH and CDR2 is LQKENI. In DNA form, the CDR3 reads TGTGCCAGCTCACCACCCGGGGTGGGGATGTCCTACGAGCAGTACTTC. Amino acid sequence: CASSPPGVGMSYEQYF.

J is TRBJ2-7 and V is TRBV4-2, with 10 bases lining up with TRBD2. The CDR3 covers 14 residues. Germline lookup yields CDR1 LGHNA and CDR2 YNFKEQ. The J segment lost 3 bases and the V segment lost 4 bases, leaving 3 bases of the junction unmatched. The CDR3 bases are TGTGCCAGCAGCCTGGGACTAGCGAGCTACGAGCAGTACTTC. Amino acids: CASSLGLASYEQYF.

J is TRBJ2-7 and V is TRBV6-1, with 7 bases identical to TRBD2. Germline trimming cut 7 bases from V and 2 bases from J; bases unmatched to any gene: 8. This CDR3 is built from 14 residues. Germline V gives CDR1 MNHNS, CDR2 SASEGT. The CDR3 nucleotides read TGTGCCAGCACAACCGGACTAGGTACCTACGAGCAGTACTTC. Its translation is CASTTGLGTYEQYF.

This sequence joins TRBV2 and TRBJ2-2, with D unresolved. The length of the CDR3 is 13 residues. CDR1 is SNHLY and CDR2 is FYNNEI in the germline V gene. V was trimmed by 6 bases and J by 0 bases, leaving 5 bases between them. The CDR3 spells CASRRSNTGELFF. DNA for the CDR3: TGTGCCAGCAGGCGATCGAACACCGGGGAGCTGTTTTTT.

The chain is built from TRBV2 and TRBJ2-1; 11 positions agree with TRBD2. The CDR3 has 15 amino acids. Germline CDR1 SNHLY, CDR2 FYNNEI. The trim removed 5 bases at V and 6 bases at J, leaving 6 bases unmatched. CDR3 region: CASSKLAGVGNEQFF. CDR3 coding DNA: TGTGCCAGCAGTAAACTAGCGGGAGTAGGCAATGAGCAGTTCTTC.

The chain has TRBV5-1 and TRBJ2-2; 11 bases fit TRBD2. J lost 5 bases, V lost 4 bases, and 10 bases had no gene match. The length of the CDR3 is 17 residues. Germline assignment: CDR1 SGHRS and CDR2 YFSETQ. The CDR3 protein is CASSPGPSGRITGELFF. The CDR3 nucleotides read TGCGCCAGCAGCCCTGGCCCTAGCGGGAGGATTACCGGGGAGCTGTTTTTT.

This clone was seen just once. The chain employs TRBV30 and TRBJ1-2, with D perhaps matching TRBD1 (6 bases). Germline V gene data show CDR1 as GTSNPN and CDR2 as SVGIG (reference sequence). The CDR3 extends over 15 amino acids. V was clipped by 2 bases and J by 5 bases, with 18 bases between them. The CDR3 protein is CAWSLPGGAQYGYTF. The DNA of the CDR3 is TGTGCCTGGAGTCTCCCCGGGGGGGCTCAGTATGGCTACACCTTC.

V usage is TRBV19 and J usage is TRBJ1-4; D gene uncertain. The CDR3 spans 14 residues. Trimming cost V 3 bases and J 0 bases, with 5 bases left between them. Germline V gives CDR1 LNHDA, CDR2 SQIVND (reference sequence). This chain's CDR3 is CASSIRATNEKLFF. The DNA of the CDR3 is TGTGCCAGTAGTATCCGGGCAACTAATGAAAAACTGTTTTTT. Using reference TRBV19 and TRBJ1-4 for the parts outside the CDR3, the full variable domain is DGGITQSPKYLFRKEGQNVTLSCEQNLNHDAMYWYRQDPGQGLRLIYYSQIVNDFQKGDIAEGYSVSREKKESFPLTVTSAQKNPTAFYLCASSIRATNEKLFFGSGTQLSVL.

This clone was observed once. The V and J genes are TRBV2 and TRBJ2-5; 7 positions match TRBD2. Losses at the gene ends were 10 bases for V and 4 bases for J; bases not matched to a gene: 15. Per germline, CDR1 SNHLY and CDR2 FYNNEI. CDR3 length: 15 residues. CDR3 loop: CAIPTRASGGETQYF. The CDR3 DNA reads TGTGCCATTCCGACTCGTGCTAGCGGTGGAGAGACCCAGTACTTC.

This chain uses TRBV11-2 with TRBJ2-1; possible D gene TRBD1, 6 bases. Per the germline V gene, CDR1 is SGHAT and CDR2 is FQNNGV. CDR3 length: 16 amino acids. Trimming took 5 bases from V and 3 from J, leaving 17 bases between them. This chain's CDR3 is CASSQRQAVGYNEQFF. The DNA of the CDR3 is TGTGCCAGCAGCCAAAGACAGGCCGTGGGCTACAATGAGCAGTTCTTC.